A single sample is the source of the 6 T cell receptor beta chains below, sequenced in a study of blood T cell repertoires in COVID-19. TCRdb's table, derived via immunoSEQ multiplex PCR, lists solely in-frame clones and lacks some. The table lists 210,000 or so clones, 70% to 90% of them singletons, with less than 15% in the top ten. Specimen: peripheral blood. All receptors come from a woman aged 18-29 years who had recovered from COVID-19.

The V gene is TRBV30, the J gene TRBJ2-7, with a tentative D call TRBD2 (6 bases). The germline V and J ends were trimmed by 3 bases and 2 bases, with 23 bases remaining between them. The CDR3 runs to 17 residues. Germline lookup yields CDR1 GTSNPN and CDR2 SVGIG (reference sequence). The CDR3 sequence is CAWRHLRVAGPPYEQYF. The CDR3 DNA reads as TGTGCCTGGAGGCATCTCCGGGTGGCGGGGCCCCCCTACGAGCAGTACTTC. The variable domain in full, with the rest retrieved from reference TRBV30 and TRBJ2-7, is SQTIHQWPATLVQPVGSPLSLECTVEGTSNPNLYWYRQAAGRGLQLLFYSVGIGQISSEVPQNLSASRPQDRQFILSSKKLLLSDSGFYLCAWRHLRVAGPPYEQYFGPGTRLTVT.

This chain connects TRBV5-6 to TRBJ2-5, with 7 bases that match TRBD1. Germline loops: CDR1 SGHDT, CDR2 YYEEEE. The V segment lost 4 bases and the J segment 5 bases; nucleotides outside the gene matches: 8. The CDR3 length is 14 residues. CDR3 loop: CASSPLGGSETQYF. The CDR3 DNA is TGTGCCAGCAGCCCGCTAGGGGGCTCGGAGACCCAGTACTTC.

The table lists this clone with a few counts. The rearrangement joins TRBV5-6 to TRBJ2-1, with 8 bases lining up with TRBD1. CDR1 and CDR2 from the germline V gene are SGHDT and YYEEEE. The CDR3 spans 15 residues. J lost 2 bases, V lost 3 bases, and 4 bases had no gene match. The CDR3 reads CASSSGTGAYNEQFF. Here the CDR3 DNA reads TGTGCCAGCAGCTCCGGGACAGGCGCCTACAATGAGCAGTTCTTC. Complete variable domain (other parts from reference TRBV5-6 and TRBJ2-1): DAGVTQSPTHLIKTRGQQVTLRCSPKSGHDTVSWYQQALGQGPQFIFQYYEEEERQRGNFPDRFSGHQFPNYSSELNVNALLLGDSALYLCASSSGTGAYNEQFFGPGTRLTVL.

J is TRBJ2-3 and V is TRBV14, with 7 bases that match TRBD1. The CDR3 has 20 residues. V lost 2 bases and J lost 2; bases outside the gene matches: 19. Germline V CDR1 and CDR2: SGHDN, FVKESK. The DNA of the CDR3 is TGTGCCAGCAGCCAAATAACAGGGGCCCTGCCGGGACAACCCACAGATACGCAGTATTTT. Protein: CASSQITGALPGQPTDTQYF.

CDR3 nucleotides: TGTGCCAGCAGTCCAACTGATCCCTACGTTTTGGAGCAGTACTTC. It translates to CASSPTDPYVLEQYF. This chain joins TRBV27 and TRBJ2-7; D ambiguous. V shed 5 bases and J shed 7 bases, with 21 bases lying between them. The CDR3 has 15 residues. CDR1 is MNHEY, CDR2 SMNVEV, per germline (reference sequence).

V and J are TRBV11-3 and TRBJ2-1; 9 bases are a match to TRBD2. Per the germline V gene, CDR1 is SGHNT and CDR2 is YENEEA. The J segment lost 0 bases and the V segment lost 4 bases, leaving 4 bases of the junction unmatched. The length of the CDR3 is 16 residues. The DNA of the CDR3 is TGTGCCAGCAGCTCCCGTAGCGGGAGCTCCTACAATGAGCAGTTCTTC. Its translation is CASSSRSGSSYNEQFF.